These 7 T cell receptor beta chains were all obtained from the same sample, sequenced in a study of regulatory T cells in long-lasting Graves disease. In building TCR beta libraries, iRepertoire HTBI primers were used together with Arm-PCR of CDR3 regions. Each CDR3 protein gets one entry after TCRdb re-called the multiplex PCR reads with MiXCR. The sample has about 440,000 distinct CDR3 sequences; 15% are singletons. The time point: newly diagnosed GD, antithyroid drugs for less than 3 months. PBMC RNA was the source of the TCR library. These sequences were also reported in another study, on T cells in Graves' hyperthyroidism and ophthalmopathy.

Material: peripheral blood mononuclear cells (PBMCs), obtained at new diagnosis, from a patient treated with antithyroid drugs. The receptors were gathered from a woman in her twenties or thirties with Graves disease.

This clonotype was counted between two and nine times. The genes are TRBV10-1 and TRBJ2-7, with D unresolved. V was pared by 3 bases and J by 1 base, with 13 bases between. This CDR3 is built from 15 residues. Germline CDR1 WNHNN, CDR2 SYGVQD (reference sequence). CDR3 sequence (DNA): TGCGCCAGCAGTGAAAGAAGAGAACTATCCTACGAGCAGTACTTC. Translation gives CASSERRELSYEQYF.

The CDR3, as DNA: TGTGCCAGCAGCATCCACTACAGGGAAGGTGAAAAACTGTTTTTT. As protein: CASSIHYREGEKLFF. V is TRBV7-9 and J is TRBJ1-4; tentative D call: TRBD1 (6 bases). The CDR3 has 15 amino acids. Germline V gene lookup returns CDR1 SEHNR and CDR2 FQNEAQ (reference sequence). V was shortened by 5 bases and J by 7 bases, with 17 bases between the two germline ends.

The chain recombines TRBV5-1 with TRBJ1-3; D not certain. The CDR3 sequence is 13 residues long. The germline V gene has CDR1 SGHRS and CDR2 YFSETQ. Between the trimmed V and J ends, which lost 0 bases and 6 bases, there was a span of 7 bases. The CDR3 bases are TGCGCCAGCAGCTTGGCCGCGGAAAACACCATATATTTT. Translation: CASSLAAENTIYF.

This clonotype showed up many times. The genes are TRBV24-1 and TRBJ1-5, with a possible D match to TRBD1 (5 bases). V dropped 4 bases and J dropped 4 bases, with 10 bases sitting between them. Germline CDR1 KGHDR, CDR2 SFDVKD. The CDR3 is 14 amino acids. CDR3 in amino acids: CATSEGPQNQPQHF. The CDR3 region has the DNA TGTGCCACCAGTGAGGGGCCGCAGAATCAGCCCCAGCATTTT.

The chain links TRBV30 to TRBJ1-6, with 8 positions matching TRBD1. V was clipped by 4 bases and J by 1 base; unmatched bases: 6. In germline, CDR1 is GTSNPN, CDR2 SVGIG (reference sequence). The CDR3 extends over 16 amino acids. CDR3 bases: TGTGCCTGGAAAATGACAGGGGATTCCTATAATTCACCCCTCCACTTT. Its protein product is CAWKMTGDSYNSPLHF.

Of note for this clonotype: Sequence at one end of the junction differs from germline and may be a read error. The chain is built from TRBV2 and TRBJ2-7; D ambiguous. Germline values: CDR1 SNHLY, CDR2 FYNNEI. This CDR3 comprises 15 residues. The CDR3 region is CASSVEDGVSYERYF. The CDR3 bases are TGTGCCAGCTCTGTCGAGGACGGTGTGAGCTACGAGCGGTACTTC.

Ten or more counts support this clonotype. This chain connects TRBV3-1 to TRBJ2-1; 7 bases are a match to TRBD2. J was trimmed by 5 bases and V by 3 bases; bases with no gene match: 10. Per germline, CDR1 LGHDT and CDR2 YNNKEL (reference sequence). The CDR3 sequence is 16 residues long. CDR3 loop: CASSQGGLARNNEQFF. CDR3 nucleotides: TGTGCCAGCAGCCAGGGAGGGCTAGCGAGAAACAATGAGCAGTTCTTC.